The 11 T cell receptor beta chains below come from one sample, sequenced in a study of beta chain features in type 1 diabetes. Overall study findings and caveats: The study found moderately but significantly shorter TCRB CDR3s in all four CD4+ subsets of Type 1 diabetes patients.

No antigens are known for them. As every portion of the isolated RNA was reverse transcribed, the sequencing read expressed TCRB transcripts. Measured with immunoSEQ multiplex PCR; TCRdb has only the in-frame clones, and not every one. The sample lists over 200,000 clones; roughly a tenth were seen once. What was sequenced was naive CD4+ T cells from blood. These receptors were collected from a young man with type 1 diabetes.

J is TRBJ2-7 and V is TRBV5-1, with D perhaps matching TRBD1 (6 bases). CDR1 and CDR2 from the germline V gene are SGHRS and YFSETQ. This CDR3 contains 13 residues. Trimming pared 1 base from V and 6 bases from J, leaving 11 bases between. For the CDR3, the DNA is TGCGCCAGCAGCTTGCCGCAGGGGAGCGAGCAGTACTTC. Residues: CASSLPQGSEQYF.

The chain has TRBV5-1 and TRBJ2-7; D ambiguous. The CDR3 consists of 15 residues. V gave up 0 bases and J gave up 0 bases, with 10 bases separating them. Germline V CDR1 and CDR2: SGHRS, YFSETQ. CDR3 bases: TGCGCCAGCAGCTTGGTGGGCAGGTCCTCCTACGAGCAGTACTTC. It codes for CASSLVGRSSYEQYF.

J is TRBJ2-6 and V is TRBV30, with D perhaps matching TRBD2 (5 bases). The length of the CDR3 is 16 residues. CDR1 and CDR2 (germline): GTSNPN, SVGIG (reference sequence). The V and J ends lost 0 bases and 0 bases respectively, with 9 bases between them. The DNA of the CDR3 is TGTGCCTGGAGTGTAGGGAGTAACTCTGGGGCCAACGTCCTGACTTTC. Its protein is CAWSVGSNSGANVLTF.

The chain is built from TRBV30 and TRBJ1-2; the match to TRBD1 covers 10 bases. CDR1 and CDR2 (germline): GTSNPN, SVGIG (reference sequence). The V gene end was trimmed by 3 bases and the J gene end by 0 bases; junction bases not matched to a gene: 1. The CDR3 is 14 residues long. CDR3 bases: TGTGCCTGGAGGGGACAGGGGCCTAACTATGGCTACACCTTC. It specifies CAWRGQGPNYGYTF.

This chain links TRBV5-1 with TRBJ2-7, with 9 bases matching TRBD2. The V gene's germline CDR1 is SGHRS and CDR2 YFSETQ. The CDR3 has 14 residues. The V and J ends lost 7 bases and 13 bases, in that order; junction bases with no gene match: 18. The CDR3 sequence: CASSAGGGPLRAYF. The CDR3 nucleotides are TGCGCCAGCTCCGCGGGAGGGGGCCCACTACGAGCTTACTTC.

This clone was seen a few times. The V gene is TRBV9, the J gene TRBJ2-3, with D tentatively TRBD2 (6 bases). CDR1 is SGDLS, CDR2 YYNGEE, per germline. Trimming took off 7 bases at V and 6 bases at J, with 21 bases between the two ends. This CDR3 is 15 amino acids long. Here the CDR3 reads CASAPGTFPGDTQYF. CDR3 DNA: TGTGCCAGCGCCCCCGGGACTTTCCCCGGGGATACGCAGTATTTT.

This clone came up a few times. CDR3 in amino acids: CASSLVTSGVSGDTQYF. CDR3 nucleotide sequence: TGTGCCAGCAGCTTGGTTACTAGCGGGGTTTCAGGGGATACGCAGTATTTT. J is TRBJ2-3 and V is TRBV5-6, with 10 bases that match TRBD2. After removal of 0 bases from V and 6 bases from J, the junction contained 10 bases not matched to a gene. From germline, CDR1 is SGHDT and CDR2 YYEEEE. The CDR3 is 17 amino acids. The full variable domain, its missing parts supplied by reference TRBV5-6 and TRBJ2-3, is DAGVTQSPTHLIKTRGQQVTLRCSPKSGHDTVSWYQQALGQGPQFIFQYYEEEERQRGNFPDRFSGHQFPNYSSELNVNALLLGDSALYLCASSLVTSGVSGDTQYFGPGTRLTVL.

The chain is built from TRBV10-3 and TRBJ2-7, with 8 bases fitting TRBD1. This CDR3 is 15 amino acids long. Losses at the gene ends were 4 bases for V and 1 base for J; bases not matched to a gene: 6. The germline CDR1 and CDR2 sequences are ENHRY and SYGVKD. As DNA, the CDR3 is TGTGCCATCAGTGCGGGACAGGTAGATTCCTACGAGCAGTACTTC. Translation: CAISAGQVDSYEQYF.

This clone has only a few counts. The CDR3 sequence is CASIRGADEKLFF. In DNA, the CDR3 is TGTGCCAGCATAAGGGGCGCGGATGAAAAACTGTTTTTT. The rearrangement joins TRBV2 to TRBJ1-4; possible D gene TRBD1, 5 bases. Looked up from germline, CDR1 is SNHLY and CDR2 is FYNNEI. Trimming left V 7 bases short and J 6 bases short, with 12 bases between. This CDR3 contains 13 residues.

The chain's CDR3 is CASSRGMRSSGNTIYF. CDR3 nucleotides: TGTGCCAGCAGCAGGGGGATGAGGAGCTCTGGAAACACCATATATTTT. The rearrangement uses TRBV14 and TRBJ1-3; possibly TRBD1 for D (6 bases). This CDR3 spans 16 amino acids. Trimming took 5 bases from V and 0 from J, leaving 14 bases between them. Germline loops: CDR1 SGHDN, CDR2 FVKESK.

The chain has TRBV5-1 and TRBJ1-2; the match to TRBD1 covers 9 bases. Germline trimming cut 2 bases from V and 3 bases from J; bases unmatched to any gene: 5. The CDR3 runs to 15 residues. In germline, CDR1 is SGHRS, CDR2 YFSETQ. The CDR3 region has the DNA TGCGCCAGCAGCTTCTTGGGACAGGGTGACTATGGCTACACCTTC. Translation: CASSFLGQGDYGYTF. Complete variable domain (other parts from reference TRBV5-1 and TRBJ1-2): KAGVTQTPRYLIKTRGQQVTLSCSPISGHRSVSWYQQTPGQGLQFLFEYFSETQRNKGNFPGRFSGRQFSNSRSEMNVSTLELGDSALYLCASSFLGQGDYGYTFGSGTRLTVV.